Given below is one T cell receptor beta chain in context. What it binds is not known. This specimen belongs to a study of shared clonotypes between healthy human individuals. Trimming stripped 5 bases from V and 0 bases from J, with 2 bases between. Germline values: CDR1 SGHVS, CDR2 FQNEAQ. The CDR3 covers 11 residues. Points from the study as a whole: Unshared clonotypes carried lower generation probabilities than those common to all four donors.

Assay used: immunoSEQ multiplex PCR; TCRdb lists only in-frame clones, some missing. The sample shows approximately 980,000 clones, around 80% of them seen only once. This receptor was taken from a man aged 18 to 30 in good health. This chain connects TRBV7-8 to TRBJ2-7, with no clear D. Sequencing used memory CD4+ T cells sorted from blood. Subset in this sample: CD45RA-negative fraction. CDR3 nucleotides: TGTGCCAGCAGCCACTCCTACGAGCAGTACTTC. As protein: CASSHSYEQYF.